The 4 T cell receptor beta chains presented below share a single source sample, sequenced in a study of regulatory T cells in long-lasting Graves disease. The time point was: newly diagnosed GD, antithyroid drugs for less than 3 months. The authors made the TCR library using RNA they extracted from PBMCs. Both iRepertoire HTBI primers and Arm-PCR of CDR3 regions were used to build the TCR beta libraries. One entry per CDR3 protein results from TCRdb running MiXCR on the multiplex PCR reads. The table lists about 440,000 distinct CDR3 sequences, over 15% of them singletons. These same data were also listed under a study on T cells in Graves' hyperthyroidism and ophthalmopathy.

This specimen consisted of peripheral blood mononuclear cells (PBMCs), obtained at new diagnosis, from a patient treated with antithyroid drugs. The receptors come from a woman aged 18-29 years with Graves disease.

The CDR3 DNA sequence: TGTGCCAGCAGCCAAGATGCGAGACTAGCCACTCATTCACACTACGAGCAGTACTTC. Translation: CASSQDARLATHSHYEQYF. The J gene is TRBJ2-7, the V gene TRBV12-3 or TRBV12-4, with 7 bases lining up with TRBD2. J gave up 3 bases and V 6 bases, and 23 bases lay outside the gene matches. The CDR3 sequence is 19 residues long.

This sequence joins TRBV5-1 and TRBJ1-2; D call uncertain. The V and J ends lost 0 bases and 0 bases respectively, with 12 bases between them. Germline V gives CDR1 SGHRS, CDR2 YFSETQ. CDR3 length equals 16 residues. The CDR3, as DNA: TGCGCCAGCAGCTTGGAGGGATCGGTACCTAACTATGGCTACACCTTC. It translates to CASSLEGSVPNYGYTF.

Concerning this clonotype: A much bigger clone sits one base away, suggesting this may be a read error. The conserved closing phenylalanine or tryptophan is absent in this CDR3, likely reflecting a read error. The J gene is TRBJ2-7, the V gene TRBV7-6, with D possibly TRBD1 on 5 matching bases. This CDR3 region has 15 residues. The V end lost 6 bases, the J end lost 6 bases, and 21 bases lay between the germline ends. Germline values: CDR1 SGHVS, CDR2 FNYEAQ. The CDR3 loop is CASSFDSIETCEQYS. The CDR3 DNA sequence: TGTGCCAGCAGTTTCGACAGCATTGAAACCTGCGAGCAGTACTCC.

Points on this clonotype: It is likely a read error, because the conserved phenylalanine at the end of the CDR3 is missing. The CDR3 spells CASSANQETQYL. The DNA for the CDR3 is TGCGCCAGCAGCGCGAACCAAGAGACCCAGTACCTC. The J gene is TRBJ2-5, the V gene TRBV5-1; the D is unclear. The CDR3 has 12 amino acids. The germline CDR1 and CDR2 sequences are SGHRS and YFSETQ. Trimming left V 4 bases short and J 0 bases short, with 4 bases between.